This T cell receptor beta chain was captured in a study of blood T cell repertoires in COVID-19. Turning to the study itself: Acute and convalescent COVID-19 samples came from the United States, Italy and Spain. Sample material is recorded as cDNA or gDNA derived from T cells, B-cell-depleted T cells, or PBMCs.

This clone was counted a few times. TCRdb's table, derived via immunoSEQ multiplex PCR, lists solely in-frame clones and lacks some. The top ten hold approximately 16% of the sample, which has about 92,000 clones, 87% seen once. It was during active infection that Seattle patients were enrolled and then longitudinally followed. The sequencing sample was made of peripheral blood. The source of this sequence is a woman aged 55-70 years with COVID-19, enrolled during active disease.

The CDR3 DNA sequence: TGCGCCAGCAGAGGGACAGGGGATCCCAAACTTCCCTACGAGCAGTACTTC. It encodes CASRGTGDPKLPYEQYF. The V gene is TRBV10-1, the J gene TRBJ2-7; 10 bases fit TRBD1. V trimming: 6 bases; J trimming: 2 bases; junction bases outside the gene matches: 13. CDR3 length: 17 residues. Germline V gene data show CDR1 as WNHNN and CDR2 as SYGVQD (reference sequence).